The source of this T cell receptor beta chain is a study of blood T cell repertoires in COVID-19. Study in general: The United States, Italy and Spain were the sources of the acute and convalescent COVID-19 samples. In each case, the material was cDNA or gDNA derived from T cells, B-cell-depleted T cells, or PBMCs.

Per the original data handling: It was from reference gene primer amplification that nucleated cell counts were estimated. Measured with immunoSEQ multiplex PCR; TCRdb has only the in-frame clones, and not every one. For V, J and clone size, that table is used; D and trimming come from the DNA. The sample gives about 40,000 clones, around 90% of which show up once; 7% to 9% is in the top ten. The CDR3 runs 15 residues. Trimming cost V 3 bases and J 2 bases; bases outside gene matches: 4. Per germline, CDR1 KGHSH and CDR2 LQKENI. This clone appeared a single time. Material for sequencing was peripheral blood. This sequence originates from a woman aged 70-85 years with acute or convalescent COVID-19. The rearrangement links TRBV18 to TRBJ2-7; 10 nucleotides match TRBD2. The CDR3 sequence: CASSPGAGGPYEQYV. The CDR3 nucleotides read TGTGCCAGCTCACCCGGAGCGGGAGGGCCCTACGAGCAGTACGTC.